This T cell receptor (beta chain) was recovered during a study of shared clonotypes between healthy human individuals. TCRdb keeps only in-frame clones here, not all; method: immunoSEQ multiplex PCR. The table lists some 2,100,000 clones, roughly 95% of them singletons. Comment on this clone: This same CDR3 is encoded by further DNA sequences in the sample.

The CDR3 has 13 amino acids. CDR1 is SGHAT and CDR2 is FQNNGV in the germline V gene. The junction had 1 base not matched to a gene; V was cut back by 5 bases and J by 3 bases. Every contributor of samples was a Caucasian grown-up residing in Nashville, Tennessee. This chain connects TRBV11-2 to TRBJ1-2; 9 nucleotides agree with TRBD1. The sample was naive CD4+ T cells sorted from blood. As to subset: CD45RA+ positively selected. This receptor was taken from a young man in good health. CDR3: CASSRDRDYGYTF. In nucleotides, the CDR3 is TGTGCCAGCAGCCGGGACAGGGACTATGGCTACACCTTC.